This TCR beta chain was found in a study of OX40 agonist ivuxolimab in advanced cancers. In the study overall: Ivuxolimab was an agonistic, fully human IgG2 monoclonal antibody directed against OX40 (CD134), a costimulatory receptor. The purpose of peripheral TCRbeta sequencing was to test whether ivuxolimab changed TCR sequence diversity and led to clonal T-cell expansion. Prior anti-PD-1, anti-PD-L1 or anti-CTLA-4 therapy was permitted, and roughly two fifths of dose-escalation patients had received checkpoint inhibitors. The paper reports the monotherapy dose-escalation portion (N = 52 patients) of the phase I ivuxolimab trial. Intravenous ivuxolimab was administered to patients every 2 weeks at six dose levels: 0.01, 0.1, 0.3, 1.5, 3 and 10 mg/kg. Among the roughly 50 dose-escalation patients, roughly 20 had hepatocellular carcinoma, roughly 15 melanoma, 9 renal cell carcinoma and 9 head and neck cancer. A male proportion of 75% to 85% and a mean age of approximately 55 years, ranging from about 20 to 85, were recorded for the dose-escalation cohort. Partial responses occurred in three dose-escalation patients: two with cutaneous melanoma and one with hepatocellular carcinoma.

To sequence the TCRbeta CDR3 region, genomic DNA was isolated from the sorted cells. The immunoSEQ Assay was used for sequencing of TCRbeta CDR3 regions. TCRdb re-hosts the immuneACCESS table, in-frame sequences only. Its copies lack some clones; in the studies checked, an unresolved V gene accounts for under half of them, and the cause for the rest is not known. Counted in this sample were about 73,000 clones; about 93% of them appeared once. The ten largest clones represent approximately 0.49% of the sample. Summary of the overall study and its limitations: Low levels of normalized T-cell clonal expansion were also seen in some patients who did not respond. The antigen specificity of the clonally expanded peripheral T cells was not determined. In partial responders in the 0.1-3.0 mg/kg groups, normalized peripheral clonal expansion was found to be among the lowest, especially among CD8+ T cells. At doses of 0.1 to 3.0 mg/kg, clonal expansion of both CD4+ and CD8+ blood T cells was observed from baseline to week 6. After ivuxolimab, expanded clones were on average more numerous among CD8+ T cells than among CD4+ T cells.

The trial excluded patients who had a history of autoimmune disease or who were on systemic immunosuppression. Peripheral blood for TCR sequencing was drawn from every dose cohort at baseline, at cycle 4 day 1 and at cycle 7 day 1. Samples came from an open-label, multicenter, first-in-human phase I dose-escalation trial of ivuxolimab. Adults with locally advanced or metastatic melanoma, renal cell, hepatocellular, or head and neck squamous cell carcinoma were enrolled in the trial. Before TCR sequencing, CD4+ T cells and CD8+ T cells were sorted from peripheral blood as separate populations. CDR1 SEHNR and CDR2 FQNEAQ were looked up in the germline V gene (reference sequence). The CDR3 contains 16 residues, cysteine and phenylalanine counted. The only DNA kept is the CDR3, 48 bases in frame from the first base. The V and J ends are trimmed by 1 base and 5 bases, leaving 17 bases between them. Comment on this clone: This clone's antigen is unknown. No qualities accompany the bases; no much larger clone lies one base away.

The V gene is TRBV7-9 and the J gene is TRBJ1-1; the D gene is perhaps TRBD1, on 5 matching bases. The origin of this receptor is an adult with an advanced solid tumor such as melanoma, head and neck, liver or kidney cancer. The material was CD4+ or CD8+ T cells sorted from blood, obtained in a trial of the OX40 agonist ivuxolimab. The nucleotide sequence reads TGTGCCAGCAGCTTAGGCTTCTTGCAGGGAGGTACTGAAGCTTTCTTT. This encodes CASSLGFLQGGTEAFF.